What follows describes a single T cell receptor (beta chain). In this sample, this clone turned up once. The target of this receptor is not known. The record has no base qualities; no much larger clone is one base away. The CDR3, from cysteine to phenylalanine, totals 17 residues. Only CDR3 DNA remains: 51 bases, in frame from the first base. Between the V and J ends, shortened by 1 base and 0 bases respectively, the junction contains 13 bases. The germline V gene provides CDR1 MDHEN and CDR2 SYDVKM. This sample is drawn from a study of blood T cell repertoires in COVID-19 (TCRdb year 2020). Context from the whole study: Samples from collaborators originated in the United States, Italy and Spain and spanned both the acute and convalescent phases of COVID-19. The material from the prospective study consisted of cDNA or gDNA derived from T cells, B-cell-depleted T cells, or PBMCs. Deeply sampled blood TCRbeta repertoires from subjects exposed to, actively infected with, or recovered from COVID-19 were included in the dataset. The repertoires were released in a freely available public database meant as a resource for research on the immune response to SARS-CoV-2. Samples came from the ongoing ImmuneRACE study (first 160 participants) plus 1,254 subjects from 6 global collaborators. Sample metadata almost always included a de-identified subject ID, COVID-19 status, age in years and sex. Where HLA class I and class II types were available, the types were taken from metadata supplied by the sample provider, not from assay-based typing.

TCRbeta CDR3 regions were amplified from genomic DNA by means of the immunoSEQ Assay, a bias-controlled multiplex PCR. In the source study's methods: The number of nucleated cells in each sample was estimated from the amplification of reference gene primers within the assay. To quantify the absolute abundance of each unique TCRbeta CDR3 rearrangement, sequence reads were collapsed and filtered. Productive Simpson clonality was computed per sample as the square root of Simpson's diversity index over productive rearrangements. The table was pulled from immuneACCESS by TCRdb, which kept in-frame rearrangements only. Such tables lose some clones; where checked, under half of the loss comes from unresolved V genes, and the rest has no known cause. V and J calls and clone size are as listed in that table; D and trimming were resolved from the DNA. The table for this sample lists 350,000 to 400,000 clones; approximately 84% of them were counted only once. 2.5% to 3% of the sample goes to the ten largest clones.

Participants in the prospective study were enrolled through a virtual design, were aged 18 to 89 years, and lived in 20 to 30 United States geographic areas. In the prospective study, cohorts were assigned on the basis of participant-reported clinical history obtained from a screening survey and a study questionnaire. Recovered participants in ImmuneRACE Cohort 3 were defined by two consecutive negative NP/OP PCR tests, clearance by a healthcare professional, or resolution of symptoms. In the prospective study, whole blood, serum and a nasopharyngeal or oropharyngeal swab were collected from each participant by mobile phlebotomists. Prospective study participants could optionally give additional blood draws and questionnaires over a roughly two-month period. Blood samples from the prospective study were shipped frozen or at room temperature prior to DNA extraction. Broader findings and caveats from the paper: Clinical and demographic metadata were provided uncurated, with the amount varying by source and participant.

The rearranged segments are TRBV28 and TRBJ2-1; matching of 6 bases hints at TRBD1 as the D gene. The clonotype originates from a woman aged 25 to 39 who had recovered from COVID-19. Specimen: PBMCs or T cells enriched from blood (not recorded which). In nucleotides, the sequence is TGTGCCAGCAGTTTATCCGGGACACAGAGCTCCTACAATGAGCAGTTCTTC. Translated, it reads CASSLSGTQSSYNEQFF.